One and the same sample provided the 15 T cell receptor beta chains below, sequenced in a study of cytotoxic CD8 clonotypes in ibrutinib-treated CLL. Data came from immunoSEQ multiplex PCR; TCRdb stores just in-frame clones and leaves some out. The table lists some 200,000 clones, just over 70% of them singletons. Sequenced material: PBMCs, taken after 12 months of ibrutinib treatment. Receptor source: a human donor with chronic lymphocytic leukemia.

V usage is TRBV29-1 and J usage is TRBJ1-1; D unclear. This CDR3 contains 12 residues. V lost 4 bases and J lost 1, with 7 bases in between. Germline values: CDR1 SQVTM, CDR2 ANQGSEA. The CDR3 spells CSVGLRNTEAFF. The CDR3 nucleotides are TGCAGCGTTGGATTAAGGAACACTGAAGCTTTCTTT.

This clone was found a few times. This chain connects TRBV28 to TRBJ2-7; D is unclear. The V and J ends lost 6 bases and 3 bases respectively, with 6 bases between them. Looked up from germline, CDR1 is MDHEN and CDR2 is SYDVKM. This CDR3 contains 11 residues. The CDR3 sequence is CASRGFYEQYF. CDR3 coding DNA: TGTGCCAGCAGGGGGTTCTACGAGCAGTACTTC. Combining the CDR3 with reference TRBV28 and TRBJ2-7 gives the whole variable domain DVKVTQSSRYLVKRTGEKVFLECVQDMDHENMFWYRQDPGLGLRLIYFSYDVKMKEKGDIPEGYSVSREKKERFSLILESASTNQTSMYLCASRGFYEQYFGPGTRLTVT.

This CDR3 is CASSTWPNTGELFF. The CDR3 nucleotides read TGTGCCAGCAGCACCTGGCCGAACACCGGGGAGCTGTTTTTT. The chain carries TRBV9 and TRBJ2-2; D is ambiguous. Germline CDR1 reads SGDLS; CDR2 reads YYNGEE. This CDR3 is built from 14 residues. V was trimmed by 4 bases and J by 0 bases, leaving 7 bases between them.

V gene TRBV5-1 combines with J gene TRBJ2-7; D might be TRBD2 (6 bases). V lost 2 bases to trimming and J lost 0 bases, with 15 bases between them. CDR1 and CDR2 from the germline V gene are SGHRS and YFSETQ. The CDR3 length is 16 residues. CDR3 residues: CASSLVVAESSYEQYF. The CDR3 nucleotides read TGCGCCAGCAGCTTAGTCGTAGCGGAGAGCTCCTACGAGCAGTACTTC.

In its sample, this clone was seen once. The V gene is TRBV19, the J gene TRBJ1-5; tentative D call: TRBD1 (6 bases). This CDR3 is 17 amino acids long. CDR1 and CDR2 from the germline V gene are LNHDA and SQIVND (reference sequence). V was cut by 3 bases and J by 0 bases, with 15 bases left in between. The CDR3 loop reads CASSIDWGAYSNQPQHF. CDR3 nucleotide sequence: TGTGCCAGTAGTATCGATTGGGGGGCTTATAGCAATCAGCCCCAGCATTTT. The entire variable domain, with the rest obtained from reference TRBV19 and TRBJ1-5, is as follows: DGGITQSPKYLFRKEGQNVTLSCEQNLNHDAMYWYRQDPGQGLRLIYYSQIVNDFQKGDIAEGYSVSREKKESFPLTVTSAQKNPTAFYLCASSIDWGAYSNQPQHFGDGTRLSIL.

The rearrangement links TRBV6-1 to TRBJ2-7; D is ambiguous. Trimming cost V 6 bases and J 6 bases, with 12 bases left between them. The CDR3 is 12 amino acids. Per the germline V gene, CDR1 is MNHNS and CDR2 is SASEGT. The CDR3 loop is CASSHDIGEQYF. DNA of the CDR3: TGTGCCAGCAGCCACGACATAGGCGAGCAGTACTTC.

The V gene is TRBV29-1, the J gene TRBJ1-5, with D maybe TRBD1 (6 bases). Trimming pared 3 bases from V and 1 base from J, leaving 16 bases between. Germline CDR1 SQVTM, CDR2 ANQGSEA. The CDR3 extends over 16 amino acids. The CDR3 sequence is CSVDWGPRESNQPQHF. The CDR3 region has the DNA TGCAGCGTTGACTGGGGGCCCAGGGAGAGCAATCAGCCCCAGCATTTT.

V is TRBV9 and J is TRBJ2-5; D is unclear. Germline CDR1 is SGDLS and CDR2 is YYNGEE. V lost 1 base and J lost 11, with 12 bases in between. CDR3 size: 12 residues. In DNA, the CDR3 is TGTGCCAGCAGCGTATTCGGATCGGAGCAGTACTTC. Protein: CASSVFGSEQYF.

The chain carries TRBV6-5 and TRBJ1-2; no reliable D call. The ends were cut back, 4 bases at V and 8 bases at J, with 11 bases in the middle. Germline assignment: CDR1 MNHEY and CDR2 SVGAGI. The CDR3 has 12 residues. CDR3 in DNA: TGTGCCAGCAGTTCTGGGAAGGGCGGCTACACCTTC. Encoded protein: CASSSGKGGYTF.

The chain links TRBV4-2 to TRBJ2-7, with D tentatively TRBD2 (6 bases). Germline V gene lookup returns CDR1 LGHNA and CDR2 YNFKEQ. V lost 2 bases and J 0 bases, leaving 14 bases between the germline ends. The CDR3 contains 16 residues. The CDR3 protein is CASSQTLGRSSYEQYF. CDR3 sequence (DNA): TGTGCCAGCAGCCAAACACTAGGGAGGAGCTCCTACGAGCAGTACTTC.

V usage is TRBV29-1 and J usage is TRBJ2-7; 13 bases fit TRBD2. The CDR3 totals 13 residues. J lost 4 bases, V lost 7 bases, and 4 bases had no gene match. Germline assignment: CDR1 SQVTM and CDR2 ANQGSEA. The CDR3, as DNA: TGCAGCGCGGAACTAGCGGGAGGGTACGAGCAGTACTTC. It yields the protein CSAELAGGYEQYF.

This clone has a single count. This chain joins TRBV7-2 and TRBJ2-5, with unresolved D. The CDR3 is made up of 14 amino acids. Trimming cost V 1 base and J 5 bases, with 11 bases left between them. The germline V gene has CDR1 SGHTA and CDR2 FQGNSA. CDR3 bases: TGTGCCAGCAGCTTAGGAGATAGTAGGGAGACCCAGTACTTC. Protein product: CASSLGDSRETQYF.

This chain uses TRBV18 with TRBJ1-6; D remains unclear. Germline assignment: CDR1 KGHSH and CDR2 LQKENI. The CDR3 totals 15 residues. Trimming took off 3 bases at V and 10 bases at J, with 16 bases between the two ends. The CDR3: CASSPGIHDGSPLHF. In nucleotides, the CDR3 is TGTGCCAGCTCACCCGGGATCCACGATGGATCACCCCTCCACTTT.

V and J are TRBV5-1 and TRBJ2-3, with 7 nucleotides matching TRBD1. Trimming took 7 bases from V and 3 from J; bases not matched to a gene: 11. Looked up from germline, CDR1 is SGHRS and CDR2 is YFSETQ. The CDR3 length is 15 residues. The CDR3 here is CASHRIGGKTDTQYF. CDR3 nucleotides: TGCGCCAGCCATCGGATAGGGGGCAAAACAGATACGCAGTATTTT. Based on the CDR3 plus reference TRBV5-1 and TRBJ2-3, the full variable domain is KAGVTQTPRYLIKTRGQQVTLSCSPISGHRSVSWYQQTPGQGLQFLFEYFSETQRNKGNFPGRFSGRQFSNSRSEMNVSTLELGDSALYLCASHRIGGKTDTQYFGPGTRLTVL.

CDR3 DNA sequence: TGTGCCAGCAGCGGGGACATGTCCTCCTACGAGCAGTACTTC. Protein sequence: CASSGDMSSYEQYF. V gene TRBV5-6 combines with J gene TRBJ2-7; weak D call: TRBD1 (6 bases). The CDR3 is made up of 14 amino acids. Germline-derived CDR1 and CDR2 are SGHDT and YYEEEE. V was cut by 4 bases and J by 0 bases, with 11 bases left in between.